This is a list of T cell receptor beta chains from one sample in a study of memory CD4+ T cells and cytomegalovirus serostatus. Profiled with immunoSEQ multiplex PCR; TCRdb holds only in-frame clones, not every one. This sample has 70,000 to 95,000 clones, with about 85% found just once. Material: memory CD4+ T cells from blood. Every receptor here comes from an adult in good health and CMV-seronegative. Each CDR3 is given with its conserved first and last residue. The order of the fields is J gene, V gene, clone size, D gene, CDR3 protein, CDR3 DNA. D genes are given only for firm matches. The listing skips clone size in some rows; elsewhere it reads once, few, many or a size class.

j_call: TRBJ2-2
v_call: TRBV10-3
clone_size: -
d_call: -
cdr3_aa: CAISDSTGAGELFF
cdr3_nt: TGTGCCATCAGTGATTCTACGGGAGCCGGGGAGCTGTTTTTT

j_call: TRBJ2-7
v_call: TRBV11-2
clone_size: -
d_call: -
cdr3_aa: CASSQRTRGIYEQYF
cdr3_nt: TGTGCCAGCAGCCAAAGGACACGGGGGATCTACGAGCAGTACTTC

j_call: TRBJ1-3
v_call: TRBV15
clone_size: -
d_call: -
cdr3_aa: CATSRVVVAGPGNTIYF
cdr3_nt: TGTGCCACCAGCAGAGTAGTAGTCGCCGGGCCTGGAAACACCATATATTTT

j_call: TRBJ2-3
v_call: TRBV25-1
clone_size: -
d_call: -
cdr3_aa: CASGRETDTQYF
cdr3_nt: TGTGCCAGCGGCAGGGAGACAGATACGCAGTATTTT

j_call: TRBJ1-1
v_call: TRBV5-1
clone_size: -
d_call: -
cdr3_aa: CASSPWGVNTEAFF
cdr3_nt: TGCGCCAGCAGCCCGTGGGGGGTGAACACTGAAGCTTTCTTT

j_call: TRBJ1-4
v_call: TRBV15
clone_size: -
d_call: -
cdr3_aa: CATQTQVGRTNEKLFF
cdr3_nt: TGTGCCACCCAGACTCAGGTTGGGCGGACTAATGAAAAACTGTTTTTT

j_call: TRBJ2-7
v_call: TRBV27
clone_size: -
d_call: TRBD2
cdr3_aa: CASSLHRGTAGVYF
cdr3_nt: TGTGCCAGCAGTTTACACAGAGGGACGGCGGGGGTGTACTTC

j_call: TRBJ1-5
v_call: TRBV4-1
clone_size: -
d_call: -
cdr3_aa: CASSQVIRRIIPGNSNQPQHF
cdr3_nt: TGCGCCAGCAGCCAAGTAATCCGTCGAATTATTCCGGGAAATAGCAATCAGCCCCAGCATTTT

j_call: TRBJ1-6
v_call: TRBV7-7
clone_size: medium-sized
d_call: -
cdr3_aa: CASSRGADSPLHF
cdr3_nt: TGTGCTAGCAGCCGGGGGGCTGATTCACCCCTCCACTTT

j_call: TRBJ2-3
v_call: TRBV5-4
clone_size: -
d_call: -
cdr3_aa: CASSSRTLRTDTQYF
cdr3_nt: TGTGCCAGCAGCTCCCGGACGTTACGCACAGATACGCAGTATTTT

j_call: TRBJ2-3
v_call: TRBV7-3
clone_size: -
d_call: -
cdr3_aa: CASSLNGGGTDTQYF
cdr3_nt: TGTGCCAGCAGCTTAAATGGCGGGGGCACAGATACGCAGTATTTT

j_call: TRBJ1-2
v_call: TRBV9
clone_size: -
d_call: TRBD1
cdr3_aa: CASSIDRGNGYTF
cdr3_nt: TGTGCCAGCAGCATAGACAGGGGCAATGGCTACACCTTC

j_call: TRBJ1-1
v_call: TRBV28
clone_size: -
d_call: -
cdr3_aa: CASSLSGLVTEAFF
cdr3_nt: TGTGCCAGCAGTTTGTCCGGGTTGGTCACTGAAGCTTTCTTT

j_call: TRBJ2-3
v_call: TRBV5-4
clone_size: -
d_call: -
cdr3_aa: CASSLVGAGGDTQYF
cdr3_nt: TGTGCCAGCAGCTTGGTTGGGGCCGGGGGAGATACGCAGTATTTT

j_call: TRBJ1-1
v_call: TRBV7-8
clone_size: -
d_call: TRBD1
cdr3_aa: CASSLGPGTGGRMNTEAFF
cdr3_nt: TGTGCCAGCAGCTTAGGGCCGGGGACAGGGGGCCGAATGAACACTGAAGCTTTCTTT

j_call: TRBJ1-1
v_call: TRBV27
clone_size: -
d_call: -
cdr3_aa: CASSFPGRPAFF
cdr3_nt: TGTGCCAGCAGTTTCCCCGGTCGTCCCGCTTTCTTT

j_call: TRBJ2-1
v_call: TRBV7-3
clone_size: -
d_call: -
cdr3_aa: CASSLLGGTYNEQFF
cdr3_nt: TGTGCCAGCAGCTTACTGGGGGGAACCTACAATGAGCAGTTCTTC

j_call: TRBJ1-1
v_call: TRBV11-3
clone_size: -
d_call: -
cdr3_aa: CASSSTGGSAEAFF
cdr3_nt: TGTGCCAGCAGCTCGACGGGGGGCAGCGCTGAAGCTTTCTTT

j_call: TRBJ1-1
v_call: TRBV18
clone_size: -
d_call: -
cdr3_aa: CASSPRGIEAFF
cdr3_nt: TGTGCCAGCTCACCACGAGGAATTGAAGCTTTCTTT

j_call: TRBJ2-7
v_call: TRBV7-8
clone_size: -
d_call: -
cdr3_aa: CASSRPEGGYEQYF
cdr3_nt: TGTGCCAGCAGCCGGCCGGAGGGGGGCTACGAGCAGTACTTC

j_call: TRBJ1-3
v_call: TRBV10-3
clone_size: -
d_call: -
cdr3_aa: CAISDTAGYSGNTIYF
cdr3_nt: TGTGCCATCAGTGATACCGCGGGGTACTCTGGAAACACCATATATTTT

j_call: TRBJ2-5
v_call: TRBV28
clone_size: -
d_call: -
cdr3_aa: CASSFFVQETQYF
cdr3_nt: TGTGCCAGCAGTTTTTTTGTCCAAGAGACCCAGTACTTC

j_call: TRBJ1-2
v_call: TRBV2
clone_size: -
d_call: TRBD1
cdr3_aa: CASRREGAPGYTF
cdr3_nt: TGTGCCAGCAGACGTGAGGGGGCGCCTGGCTACACCTTC

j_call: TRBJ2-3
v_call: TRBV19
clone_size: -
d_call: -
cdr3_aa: CASSSTGTSTDTQYF
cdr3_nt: TGTGCCAGTAGTTCTACCGGGACTAGCACAGATACGCAGTATTTT

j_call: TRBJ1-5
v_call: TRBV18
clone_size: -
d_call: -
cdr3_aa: CASSPSSGESNQPQHF
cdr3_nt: TGTGCCAGCTCACCATCTTCGGGGGAAAGCAATCAGCCCCAGCATTTT